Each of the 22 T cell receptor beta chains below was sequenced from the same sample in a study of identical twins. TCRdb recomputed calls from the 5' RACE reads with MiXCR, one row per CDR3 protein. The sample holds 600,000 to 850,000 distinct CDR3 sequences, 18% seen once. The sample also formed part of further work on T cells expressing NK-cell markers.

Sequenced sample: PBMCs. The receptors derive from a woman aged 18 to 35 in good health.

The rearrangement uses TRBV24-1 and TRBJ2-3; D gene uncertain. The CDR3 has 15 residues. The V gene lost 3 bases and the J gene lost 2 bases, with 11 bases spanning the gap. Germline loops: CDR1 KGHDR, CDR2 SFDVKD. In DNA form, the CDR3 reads TGTGCCACCAGTGATCCCTCCGAGTTCACAGATACGCAGTATTTT. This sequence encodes CATSDPSEFTDTQYF.

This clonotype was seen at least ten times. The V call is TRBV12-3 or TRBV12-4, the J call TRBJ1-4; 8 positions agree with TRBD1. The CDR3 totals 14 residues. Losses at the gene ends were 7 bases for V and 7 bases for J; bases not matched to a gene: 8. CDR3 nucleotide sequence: TGTGCCAGCACCAGGACAGGGTGGACTGAAAAACTGTTTTTT. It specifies CASTRTGWTEKLFF.

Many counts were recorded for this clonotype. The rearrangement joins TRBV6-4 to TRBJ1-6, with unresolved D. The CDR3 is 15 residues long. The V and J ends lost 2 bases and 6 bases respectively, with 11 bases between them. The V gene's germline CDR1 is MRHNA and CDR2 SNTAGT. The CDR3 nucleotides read TGTGCCAGCAGTGACAACGTGGAGGGTAATTCACCCCTCCACTTT. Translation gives CASSDNVEGNSPLHF.

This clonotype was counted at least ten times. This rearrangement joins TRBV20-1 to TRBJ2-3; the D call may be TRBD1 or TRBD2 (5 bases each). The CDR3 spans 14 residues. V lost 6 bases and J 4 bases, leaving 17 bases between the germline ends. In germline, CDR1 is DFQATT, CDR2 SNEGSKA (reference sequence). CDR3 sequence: CSADKLEEADTQYF. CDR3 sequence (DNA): TGCAGTGCGGACAAGCTCGAGGAGGCAGATACGCAGTATTTT.

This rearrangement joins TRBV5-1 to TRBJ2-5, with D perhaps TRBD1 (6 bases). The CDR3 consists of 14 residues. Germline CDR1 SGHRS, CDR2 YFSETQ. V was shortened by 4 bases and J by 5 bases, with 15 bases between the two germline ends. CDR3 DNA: TGCGCCAGCAGCGTAACAGGGATTTCCGAGACCCAGTACTTC. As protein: CASSVTGISETQYF.

The CDR3 DNA reads as TGTGCCAGCTACCCAACCTTGAGGGGCACTGAAGCTTTCTTT. Translation gives CASYPTLRGTEAFF. J is TRBJ1-1 and V is TRBV5-5, with TRBD1 as a possible D gene (5 bases). The CDR3 is made up of 14 amino acids. Germline V gives CDR1 SGHKS, CDR2 YYEKEE (reference sequence). Trimming pared 7 bases from V and 4 bases from J, leaving 17 bases between.

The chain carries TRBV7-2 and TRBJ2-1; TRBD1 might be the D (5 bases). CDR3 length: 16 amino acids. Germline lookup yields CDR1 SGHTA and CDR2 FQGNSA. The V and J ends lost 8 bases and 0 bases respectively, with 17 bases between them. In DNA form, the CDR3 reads TGTGCCAGCCGTCTTGCCCCAGGGTCCTCCTACAATGAGCAGTTCTTC. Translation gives CASRLAPGSSYNEQFF.

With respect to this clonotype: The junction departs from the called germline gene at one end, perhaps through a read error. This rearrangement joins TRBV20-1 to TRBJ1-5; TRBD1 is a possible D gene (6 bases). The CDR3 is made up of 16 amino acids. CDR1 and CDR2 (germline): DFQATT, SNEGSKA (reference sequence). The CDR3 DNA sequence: TGTTCGGAGACGGGACACAGGGAAGGGGGATTGGAGCCCCAGCATTTT. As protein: CSETGHREGGLEPQHF.

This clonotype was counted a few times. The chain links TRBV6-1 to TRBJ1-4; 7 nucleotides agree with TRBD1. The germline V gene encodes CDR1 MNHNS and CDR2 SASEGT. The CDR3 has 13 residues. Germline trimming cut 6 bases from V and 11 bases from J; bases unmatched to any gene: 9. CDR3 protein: CASRLTGAGKLFF. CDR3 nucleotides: TGTGCCAGCAGACTCACAGGGGCGGGGAAACTGTTTTTT.

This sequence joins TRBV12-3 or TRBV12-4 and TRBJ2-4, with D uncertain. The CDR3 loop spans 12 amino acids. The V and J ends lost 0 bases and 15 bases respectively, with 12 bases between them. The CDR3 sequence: CASSLATGLGYF. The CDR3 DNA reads TGTGCCAGCAGTTTAGCTACGGGTTTGGGGTACTTC.

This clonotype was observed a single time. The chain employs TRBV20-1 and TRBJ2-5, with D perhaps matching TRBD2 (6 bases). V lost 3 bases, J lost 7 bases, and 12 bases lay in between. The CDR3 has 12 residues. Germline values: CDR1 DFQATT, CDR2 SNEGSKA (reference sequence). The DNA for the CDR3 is TGCAGTGCTAGCGGGAGAGGTGGGACCCAGTACTTC. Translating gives CSASGRGGTQYF.

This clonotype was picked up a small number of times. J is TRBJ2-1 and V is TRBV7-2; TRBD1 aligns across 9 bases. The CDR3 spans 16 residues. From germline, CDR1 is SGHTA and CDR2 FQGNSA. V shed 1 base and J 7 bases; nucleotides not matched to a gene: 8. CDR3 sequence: CASSLVLETGGNEQFF. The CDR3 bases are TGTGCCAGCAGCTTAGTTCTGGAGACAGGGGGTAATGAGCAGTTCTTC.

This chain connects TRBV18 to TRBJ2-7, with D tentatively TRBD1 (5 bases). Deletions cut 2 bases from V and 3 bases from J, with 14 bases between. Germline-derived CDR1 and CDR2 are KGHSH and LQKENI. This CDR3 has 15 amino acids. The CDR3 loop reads CASSPGIGASYEQYF. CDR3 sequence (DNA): TGTGCCAGCTCACCAGGGATAGGGGCGAGCTACGAGCAGTACTTC. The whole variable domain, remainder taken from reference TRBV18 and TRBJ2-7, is NAGVMQNPRHLVRRRGQEARLRCSPMKGHSHVYWYRQLPEEGLKFMVYLQKENIIDESGMPKERFSAEFPKEGPSILRIQQVVRGDSAAYFCASSPGIGASYEQYFGPGTRLTVT.

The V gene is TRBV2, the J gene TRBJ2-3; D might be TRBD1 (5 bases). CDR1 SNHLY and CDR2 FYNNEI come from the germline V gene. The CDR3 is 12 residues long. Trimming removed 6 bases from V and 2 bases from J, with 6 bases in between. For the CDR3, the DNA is TGTGCCAGCAGGACAGCCACAGATACGCAGTATTTT. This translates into CASRTATDTQYF.

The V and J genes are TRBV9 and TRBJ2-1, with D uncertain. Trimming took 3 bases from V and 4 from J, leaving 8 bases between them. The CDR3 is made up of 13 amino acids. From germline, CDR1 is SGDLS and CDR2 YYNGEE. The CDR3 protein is CASSGPLYNEQFF. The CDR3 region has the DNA TGTGCCAGCAGCGGACCACTTTACAATGAGCAGTTCTTC.

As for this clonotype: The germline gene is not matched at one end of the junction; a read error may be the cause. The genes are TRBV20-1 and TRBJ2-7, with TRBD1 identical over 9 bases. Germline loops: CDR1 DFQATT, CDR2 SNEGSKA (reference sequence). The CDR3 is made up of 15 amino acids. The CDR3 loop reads CSAREPGQGIYEQYF. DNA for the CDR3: TGCAGTGCCAGAGAACCGGGACAGGGTATCTACGAGCAGTACTTC.

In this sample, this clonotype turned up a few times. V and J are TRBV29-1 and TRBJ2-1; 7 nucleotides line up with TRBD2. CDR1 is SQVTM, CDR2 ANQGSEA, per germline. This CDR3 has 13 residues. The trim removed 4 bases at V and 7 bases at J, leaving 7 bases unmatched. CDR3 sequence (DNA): TGCAGCGTTGTTGGGAGGGCGATGAATGAGCAGTTCTTC. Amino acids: CSVVGRAMNEQFF.

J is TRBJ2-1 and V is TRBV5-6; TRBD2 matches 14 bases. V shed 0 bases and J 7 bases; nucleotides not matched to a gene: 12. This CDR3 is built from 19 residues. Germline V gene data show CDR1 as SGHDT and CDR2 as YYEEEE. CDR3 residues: CASSLAATSGGVPKNEQFF. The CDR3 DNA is TGTGCCAGCAGCTTGGCAGCGACTAGCGGGGGGGTCCCTAAGAATGAGCAGTTCTTC.

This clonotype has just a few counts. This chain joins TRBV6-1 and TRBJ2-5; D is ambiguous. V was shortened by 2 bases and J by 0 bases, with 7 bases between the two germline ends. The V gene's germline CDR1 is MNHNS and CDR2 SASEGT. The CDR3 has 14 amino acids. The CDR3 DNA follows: TGTGCCAGCAGTGAATTGGGTTACCAAGAGACCCAGTACTTC. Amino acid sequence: CASSELGYQETQYF.

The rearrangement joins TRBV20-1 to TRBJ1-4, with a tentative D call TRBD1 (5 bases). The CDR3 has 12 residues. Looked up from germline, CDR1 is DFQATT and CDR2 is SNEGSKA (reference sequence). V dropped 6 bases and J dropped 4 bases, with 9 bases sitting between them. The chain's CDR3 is CSAGTFNEKLFF. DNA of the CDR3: TGCAGTGCGGGGACCTTTAATGAAAAACTGTTTTTT.

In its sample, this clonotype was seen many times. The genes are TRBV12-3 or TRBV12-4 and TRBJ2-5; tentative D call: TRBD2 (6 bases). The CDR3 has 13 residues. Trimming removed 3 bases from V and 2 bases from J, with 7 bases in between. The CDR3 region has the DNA TGTGCCAGCAGTTTGCGGGATCAAGAGACCCAGTACTTC. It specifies CASSLRDQETQYF.

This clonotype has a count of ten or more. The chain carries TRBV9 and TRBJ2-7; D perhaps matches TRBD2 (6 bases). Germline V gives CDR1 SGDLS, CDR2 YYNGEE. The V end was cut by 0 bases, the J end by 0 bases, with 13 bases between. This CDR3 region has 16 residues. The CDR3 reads CASSVAGGKSSYEQYF. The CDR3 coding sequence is TGTGCCAGCAGCGTAGCAGGCGGGAAAAGCTCCTACGAGCAGTACTTC.